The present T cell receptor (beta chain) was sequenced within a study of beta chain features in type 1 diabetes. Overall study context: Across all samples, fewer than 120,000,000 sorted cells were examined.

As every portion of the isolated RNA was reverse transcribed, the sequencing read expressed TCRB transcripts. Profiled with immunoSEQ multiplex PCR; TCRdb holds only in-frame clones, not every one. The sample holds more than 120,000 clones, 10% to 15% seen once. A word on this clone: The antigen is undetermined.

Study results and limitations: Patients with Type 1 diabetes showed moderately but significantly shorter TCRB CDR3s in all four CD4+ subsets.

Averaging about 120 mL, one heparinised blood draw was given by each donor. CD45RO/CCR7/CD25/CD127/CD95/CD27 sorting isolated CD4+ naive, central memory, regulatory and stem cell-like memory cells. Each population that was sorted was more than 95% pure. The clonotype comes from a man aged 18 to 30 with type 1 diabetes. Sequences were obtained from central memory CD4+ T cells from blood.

The CDR3 loop reads CASSVSGGDYNEQFF. In nucleotides, the CDR3 is TGCGCCAGCAGCGTAAGCGGGGGCGACTACAATGAGCAGTTCTTC. The chain links TRBV10-2 to TRBJ2-1; TRBD2 agrees at 8 bases. This CDR3 has 15 residues. Germline-derived CDR1 and CDR2 are WSHSY and SAAADI. With 6 bases clipped from V and 3 bases from J, the junction kept 7 bases outside the gene matches.